This T cell receptor beta chain derives from a study of T-cell memory formation after mild COVID-19. Findings and limits, study-wide: There was a balanced CD4/CD8 profile in clones contracting day 15 to 85, and later expanders leaned CD4+.

Germline CDR1 reads SGHTA; CDR2 reads FQGNSA. V lost 3 bases to trimming and J lost 0 bases, with 9 bases between them. The CDR3 has 15 amino acids. On this clonotype itself: Its antigen remains unidentified.

Using its own MiXCR run on the 5' RACE reads, TCRdb lists one record per CDR3 protein. The data hold some 260,000 distinct CDR3 sequences, with about a sixth observed a single time. The genes are TRBV7-2 and TRBJ1-3; D possibly corresponds to TRBD1 (5 bases). This receptor was taken from a young man who had mild COVID-19 (a few samples of this study predate the infection). Cell type and time point are not known. Sequencing was carried out using PBMCs or a T cell subset sorted from them (not recorded which). CDR3 region: CASSFVGLSGNTIYF. CDR3 DNA sequence: TGTGCCAGCAGCTTCGTGGGGCTCTCTGGAAACACCATATATTTT.